Below, 24 T cell receptor beta chains from the same sample are listed, as sequenced in a study of T cell responses to AZD1222 COVID-19 vaccine. Libraries were prepared by immunoSEQ multiplex PCR; TCRdb keeps only in-frame clonotypes and omits some of them. This sample has around 110,000 clones, with roughly 84% found just once. Here the sequenced sample was peripheral blood, taken on day 0 of AZD1222 vaccination. These receptors were obtained from an adult in good health.

This clone was seen many times. The rearrangement links TRBV4-2 to TRBJ1-4; TRBD1 might be the D (5 bases). Germline V gene lookup returns CDR1 LGHNA and CDR2 YNFKEQ. CDR3 length: 15 residues. V lost 4 bases and J 4 bases, leaving 13 bases between the germline ends. CDR3 DNA: TGTGCCAGCAGCCCCTCGGGGGACTTTAATGAAAAACTGTTTTTT. Amino acids: CASSPSGDFNEKLFF.

V gene TRBV7-9 combines with J gene TRBJ2-5; TRBD1 is a possible D gene (5 bases). The CDR3 length is 16 residues. The germline V gene has CDR1 SEHNR and CDR2 FQNEAQ (reference sequence). V was pared by 7 bases and J by 2 bases, with 20 bases between. CDR3 region: CASTERLAGIQETQYF. Written as DNA, the CDR3 is TGTGCCAGCACGGAGCGATTAGCAGGGATACAAGAGACCCAGTACTTC.

This clone was detected a few times. As DNA, the CDR3 is TGTGCCAGCAGCTTCGCTGGACAGGGCCCTGAAGCTTTCTTT. Translation: CASSFAGQGPEAFF. V and J are TRBV7-2 and TRBJ1-1, with 8 positions matching TRBD1. The length of the CDR3 is 14 residues. Germline loops: CDR1 SGHTA, CDR2 FQGNSA. V lost 3 bases, J lost 6 bases, and 6 bases stayed unmatched.

The V and J genes are TRBV7-9 and TRBJ2-5; the D gene is possibly TRBD2 (6 bases). Germline V gene lookup returns CDR1 SEHNR and CDR2 FQNEAQ (reference sequence). Trimming cost V 5 bases and J 6 bases, with 16 bases left between them. The CDR3 is made up of 14 amino acids. CDR3 coding DNA: TGTGCCAGCAGCGACGGGACTTCGGGACAGACCCAGTACTTC. This sequence encodes CASSDGTSGQTQYF.

The chain uses TRBV5-4 and TRBJ1-3; D call uncertain. The V gene lost 0 bases and the J gene lost 9 bases, with 13 bases spanning the gap. The CDR3 has 14 residues. In germline, CDR1 is SGHNT, CDR2 YYREEE (reference sequence). The CDR3 coding sequence is TGTGCCAGCAGCTTGGTGCGTTCCGTGACCACCATATATTTT. This translates into CASSLVRSVTTIYF.

The sample holds a few counts of this clone. The V call is TRBV6-5, the J call TRBJ1-2; D is possibly TRBD1 (6 bases). Trimming pared 8 bases from V and 8 bases from J, leaving 21 bases between. The CDR3 extends over 14 amino acids. Germline V gives CDR1 MNHEY, CDR2 SVGAGI. DNA of the CDR3: TGTGCCAGCGGACCGGCAGGGGTTCGATGGGGCTACACCTTC. It is translated as CASGPAGVRWGYTF.

The chain employs TRBV6-5 and TRBJ2-7, with a possible D match to TRBD1 (6 bases). The germline V gene has CDR1 MNHEY and CDR2 SVGAGI. The CDR3 loop spans 14 amino acids. Trimming took 8 bases from V and 0 from J, leaving 14 bases between them. CDR3 in DNA: TGTGCCAGCCGACAGGAACAAATCTCCTACGAGCAGTACTTC. It yields the protein CASRQEQISYEQYF.

The chain has TRBV5-1 and TRBJ2-5; 11 bases agree with TRBD2. V lost 0 bases to trimming and J lost 3 bases; unmatched junction nucleotides: 4. The germline gives CDR1 SGHRS, CDR2 YFSETQ. The CDR3 contains 16 residues. CDR3 in amino acids: CASSLGSLAGEETQYF. CDR3 DNA: TGCGCCAGCAGCTTGGGGTCACTAGCGGGGGAAGAGACCCAGTACTTC.

The J gene is TRBJ1-5, the V gene TRBV6-5; TRBD1 might be the D (5 bases). The CDR3 sequence is 14 residues long. Germline V gene lookup returns CDR1 MNHEY and CDR2 SVGAGI. Trimming left V 0 bases short and J 5 bases short, with 8 bases between. The CDR3 loop is CASSYSDRYQPQHF. CDR3 in DNA: TGTGCCAGCAGTTACTCCGACAGATATCAGCCCCAGCATTTT.

This clone qualifies as medium-sized. V and J are TRBV3-1 (or the pseudogene TRBV3-2) and TRBJ1-4; maybe TRBD1 (5 bases). V lost 1 base and J lost 8, with 14 bases in between. This CDR3 region has 15 residues. Looked up from germline, CDR1 is LGHDT and CDR2 is YNNKEL (reference sequence). The chain's CDR3 is CASSQVPGTWEKLFF. The CDR3 DNA reads TGTGCCAGCAGCCAAGTTCCAGGGACGTGGGAAAAACTGTTTTTT.

In this sample, this clone turned up a few times. V and J are TRBV9 and TRBJ1-3; D gene uncertain. The germline gives CDR1 SGDLS, CDR2 YYNGEE. Trimming took off 1 base at V and 2 bases at J, with 7 bases between the two ends. This CDR3 contains 14 residues. The CDR3 DNA reads TGTGCCAGCAGCGTATTACCGGCTGGAAACACCATATATTTT. This sequence encodes CASSVLPAGNTIYF.

With regard to this clone: This specimen includes other DNA sequences encoding the same CDR3. CDR3 nucleotides: TGTGCCAGCAGTGGATACAATGAGCAGTTCTTC. This sequence encodes CASSGYNEQFF. The gene calls are TRBV2 and TRBJ2-1; D is unclear. Trimming pared 4 bases from V and 4 bases from J, leaving 2 bases between. This CDR3 comprises 11 residues. Germline CDR1 and CDR2: SNHLY and FYNNEI. Filled out from reference TRBV2 and TRBJ2-1, the complete variable domain reads EPEVTQTPSHQVTQMGQEVILRCVPISNHLYFYWYRQILGQKVEFLVSFYNNEISEKSEIFDDQFSVERPDGSNFTLKIRSTKLEDSAMYFCASSGYNEQFFGPGTRLTVL.

The chain joins TRBV11-2 to TRBJ1-5, with D unresolved. V was pared by 3 bases and J by 7 bases, with 7 bases between. The CDR3 loop spans 12 amino acids. The germline gives CDR1 SGHAT, CDR2 FQNNGV. The CDR3 region has the DNA TGTGCCAGCAGCTTTAATGGGCAGCCCCAGCATTTT. It encodes CASSFNGQPQHF.

A word on this clone: An end of the junction does not agree with germline; a read error may underlie this. The gene calls are TRBV7-7 and TRBJ1-5, with 8 positions matching TRBD1. The CDR3 length is 18 residues. Germline values: CDR1 SSHAT, CDR2 FNYEAQ (reference sequence). The CDR3 loop reads CASTLGDRSYLSNQPQHF. CDR3 DNA: TGTGCTAGCACCCTGGGGGACAGGTCCTACCTTAGCAATCAGCCCCAGCATTTT.

The V and J genes are TRBV24-1 and TRBJ2-1; no firm D call. The CDR3 sequence is 11 residues long. Trimming cost V 3 bases and J 9 bases, with 5 bases left between them. CDR1 KGHDR and CDR2 SFDVKD come from the germline V gene. CDR3 protein: CATSDKTEQFF. DNA for the CDR3: TGTGCCACCAGTGATAAGACTGAGCAGTTCTTC.

The genes are TRBV6-2 or TRBV6-3 and TRBJ1-1, with 7 bases fitting TRBD1. Germline CDR1 and CDR2: MNHEY and SVGEGT. The V segment lost 5 bases and the J segment 1 base; nucleotides outside the gene matches: 7. This CDR3 contains 15 residues. CDR3 DNA sequence: TGTGCCAGCAGTCTAACGCGACAGGGGAACACTGAAGCTTTCTTT. Its translation: CASSLTRQGNTEAFF.

V gene TRBV24-1 combines with J gene TRBJ1-5, with D uncertain. The V gene's germline CDR1 is KGHDR and CDR2 SFDVKD. V shed 7 bases and J shed 10 bases, with 1 base lying between them. This CDR3 has 8 amino acids. The CDR3 protein is CATRPQHF. In DNA, the CDR3 is TGTGCCACCAGACCCCAGCATTTT.

The chain combines TRBV28 with TRBJ1-2; the D gene is possibly TRBD1 (6 bases). Germline values: CDR1 MDHEN, CDR2 SYDVKM. Trimming removed 10 bases from V and 6 bases from J, with 21 bases in between. CDR3 size: 14 residues. The CDR3 reads CATREITGSHGYTF. The DNA for the CDR3 is TGTGCCACCAGGGAGATAACAGGGTCTCATGGCTACACCTTC.

The chain employs TRBV7-2 and TRBJ2-1; perhaps D is TRBD1 or TRBD2 (5 bases each). The CDR3 has 13 residues. CDR1 SGHTA and CDR2 FQGNSA come from the germline V gene. Trimming stripped 2 bases from V and 10 bases from J, with 12 bases between. The CDR3 here is CASSLFGGNEQFF. The CDR3 DNA reads as TGTGCCAGCAGCTTATTTGGGGGAAACGAGCAGTTCTTC.

This clone was found once. The chain is built from TRBV7-8 and TRBJ1-5, with TRBD1 as a possible D gene (6 bases). Trimming stripped 3 bases from V and 7 bases from J, with 22 bases between. CDR3 length: 17 amino acids. Germline assignment: CDR1 SGHVS and CDR2 FQNEAQ. CDR3 DNA: TGTGCCAGCAGCTTGCAACCCGGGACGGGGGCTGGGCAGCCCCAGCATTTT. Its translation is CASSLQPGTGAGQPQHF. The full variable domain, its missing parts supplied by reference TRBV7-8 and TRBJ1-5, is GAGVSQSPRYKVAKRGQDVALRCDPISGHVSLFWYQQALGQGPEFLTYFQNEAQLDKSGLPSDRFFAERPEGSVSTLKIQRTQQEDSAVYLCASSLQPGTGAGQPQHFGDGTRLSIL.

The CDR3 is CVKGTQTNMNTEAFF. The CDR3 region has the DNA TGTGTTAAAGGGACGCAGACTAATATGAACACTGAAGCTTTCTTT. This chain joins TRBV6-4 and TRBJ1-1, with D tentatively TRBD1 (5 bases). CDR1 and CDR2 (germline): MRHNA, SNTAGT. This CDR3 is 15 amino acids long.

The chain joins TRBV20-1 to TRBJ2-7; D gene unclear. This CDR3 is 11 amino acids long. Trimming cost V 4 bases and J 2 bases, with 6 bases left between them. CDR1 DFQATT and CDR2 SNEGSKA come from the germline V gene (reference sequence). The CDR3 nucleotides read TGCAGTGCTATAGGGACCTACGAGCAGTACTTC. It specifies CSAIGTYEQYF.

This chain connects TRBV3-1 (or the pseudogene TRBV3-2) to TRBJ1-2, with 10 bases aligning to TRBD1. Per germline, CDR1 LGHDT and CDR2 YNNKEL (reference sequence). The J segment lost 4 bases and the V segment lost 4 bases, leaving 6 bases of the junction unmatched. This CDR3 contains 15 residues. CDR3 in amino acids: CASSLDRGFIYGYTF. CDR3 bases: TGTGCCAGCAGCCTGGACAGGGGGTTTATCTATGGCTACACCTTC.

This chain joins TRBV20-1 and TRBJ2-3; D remains unclear. Germline lookup yields CDR1 DFQATT and CDR2 SNEGSKA (reference sequence). The V end was cut by 6 bases, the J end by 4 bases, with 8 bases between. CDR3 length: 11 residues. The CDR3 loop is CSATSADTQYF. The CDR3, as DNA: TGCAGTGCCACGTCCGCAGATACGCAGTATTTT.